This T cell receptor beta chain appears in the sequencing data of a study of technical replicates of blood from a handful of donors. The data were produced by immunoSEQ multiplex PCR, yet TCRdb's version contains in-frame clones alone and is incomplete. Here the sample spans approximately 73,000 clones, about 93% being singletons. This CDR3 has 14 residues. Germline CDR1 SGHNT, CDR2 YENEEA. V lost 8 bases and J 4 bases, leaving 17 bases between the germline ends. The TCR originated in a human donor in good health. Sequenced sample: T cells isolated from PBMCs. The V and J genes are TRBV11-3 and TRBJ2-5, with D unclear. CDR3 bases: TGTGCCAGCCCAGTTGCTCGGAGTTCAGAGACCCAGTACTTC. It encodes CASPVARSSETQYF. The whole variable domain, remainder taken from reference TRBV11-3 and TRBJ2-5, is EAGVVQSPRYKIIEKKQPVAFWCNPISGHNTLYWYLQNLGQGPELLIRYENEEAVDDSQLPKDRFSAERLKGVDSTLKIQPAELGDSAVYLCASPVARSSETQYFGPGTRLLVL.